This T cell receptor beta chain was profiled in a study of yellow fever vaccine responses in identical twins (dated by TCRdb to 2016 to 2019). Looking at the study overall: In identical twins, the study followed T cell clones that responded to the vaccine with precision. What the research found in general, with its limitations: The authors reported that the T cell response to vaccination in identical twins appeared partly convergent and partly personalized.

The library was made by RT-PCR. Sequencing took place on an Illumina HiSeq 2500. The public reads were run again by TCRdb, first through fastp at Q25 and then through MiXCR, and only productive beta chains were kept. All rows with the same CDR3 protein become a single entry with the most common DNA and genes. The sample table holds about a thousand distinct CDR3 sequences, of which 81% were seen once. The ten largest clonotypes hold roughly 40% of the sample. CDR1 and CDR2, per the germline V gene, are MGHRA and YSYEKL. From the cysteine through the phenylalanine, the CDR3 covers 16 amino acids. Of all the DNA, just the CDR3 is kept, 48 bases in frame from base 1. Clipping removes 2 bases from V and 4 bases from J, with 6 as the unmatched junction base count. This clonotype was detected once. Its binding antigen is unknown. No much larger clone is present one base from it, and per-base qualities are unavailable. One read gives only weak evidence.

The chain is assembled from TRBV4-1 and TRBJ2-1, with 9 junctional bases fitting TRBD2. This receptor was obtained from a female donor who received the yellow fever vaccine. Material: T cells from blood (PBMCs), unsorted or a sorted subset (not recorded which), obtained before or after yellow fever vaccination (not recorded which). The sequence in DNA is TGCGCCAGCAGCCAAAACCCCCTAGCGGGATACAATGAGCAGTTCTTC. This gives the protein CASSQNPLAGYNEQFF.